The 25 T cell receptor beta chains below were found in one sample sequenced in a study of blood T cell repertoires in COVID-19. Sequencing used immunoSEQ multiplex PCR; TCRdb keeps in-frame clones, though not all of them. The sample lists 87,000 or so clones; 80% to 90% were seen once. Specimen: peripheral blood. These receptors were obtained from an elderly woman with acute or convalescent COVID-19.

The rearrangement uses TRBV6-1 and TRBJ1-2; TRBD1 is a possible D gene (5 bases). V dropped 7 bases and J dropped 1 base, with 13 bases sitting between them. Per the germline V gene, CDR1 is MNHNS and CDR2 is SASEGT. The CDR3 loop spans 14 amino acids. The DNA for the CDR3 is TGTGCCAGCATGCGCGGGGGAGATAACTATGGCTACACCTTC. This gives the protein CASMRGGDNYGYTF.

The V and J genes are TRBV25-1 and TRBJ2-5; tentatively, D is TRBD2 (6 bases). Trimming removed 3 bases at V and 1 base at J, with 12 bases between. The germline gives CDR1 MGHDK, CDR2 SYGVNS. This CDR3 contains 15 residues. The CDR3 DNA follows: TGTGCCAGCAGTGAGGCTCGGGGACTCCAAGAGACCCAGTACTTC. Its translation: CASSEARGLQETQYF.

The chain carries TRBV7-8 and TRBJ1-2; possibly TRBD1 for D (6 bases). The CDR3 spans 13 residues. The germline V gene has CDR1 SGHVS and CDR2 FQNEAQ. V was cut by 1 base and J by 4 bases, with 7 bases left in between. Here the CDR3 reads CASSLETGYGYTF. In DNA, the CDR3 is TGTGCCAGCAGCTTAGAGACAGGCTATGGCTACACCTTC. The full variable domain, in which reference TRBV7-8 and TRBJ1-2 provide the parts outside the CDR3, is GAGVSQSPRYKVAKRGQDVALRCDPISGHVSLFWYQQALGQGPEFLTYFQNEAQLDKSGLPSDRFFAERPEGSVSTLKIQRTQQEDSAVYLCASSLETGYGYTFGSGTRLTVV.

The chain combines TRBV18 with TRBJ2-7, with 8 bases that match TRBD1. V was clipped by 6 bases and J by 6 bases; unmatched bases: 7. CDR3 length equals 13 residues. Germline values: CDR1 KGHSH, CDR2 LQKENI. The CDR3 protein is CASSGQGRGEQYF. CDR3 in DNA: TGTGCCAGCTCTGGACAGGGCCGGGGCGAGCAGTACTTC. Full variable domain (outside the CDR3, taken from reference TRBV18 and TRBJ2-7): NAGVMQNPRHLVRRRGQEARLRCSPMKGHSHVYWYRQLPEEGLKFMVYLQKENIIDESGMPKERFSAEFPKEGPSILRIQQVVRGDSAAYFCASSGQGRGEQYFGPGTRLTVT.

The chain employs TRBV4-2 and TRBJ1-1; D call uncertain. Germline V gives CDR1 LGHNA, CDR2 YNFKEQ. The V and J ends lost 7 bases and 3 bases respectively, with 6 bases between them. CDR3 size: 11 residues. DNA of the CDR3: TGTGCCAGCACGGGAGACACTGAAGCTTTCTTT. Translating it yields CASTGDTEAFF.

Concerning this clone itself: Here the CDR3 omits its conserved ending phenylalanine or tryptophan, so a read error is the likely source. No DNA is shown, since the ends of the CDR3 on it are uncertain; the CDR3 is the one TCRdb lists. The chain employs TRBV6-7 and TRBJ1-6; TRBD1 was called by the table and not checked on the DNA. TRBV6-7 carries the ORF label, with uncertain function. The CDR3 adds up to 12 amino acids, both ends counted. Here the CDR3 reads CASSYYDRAPGL.

The chain uses TRBV5-1 and TRBJ2-2, with TRBD1 identical over 9 bases. CDR1 is SGHRS, CDR2 YFSETQ, per germline. CDR3 length: 15 amino acids. With V trimmed by 4 bases and J by 5 bases, 6 bases remained unmatched. The CDR3 DNA reads TGCGCCAGCAGCCTTGGACAGGGGTGGACCGGGGAGCTGTTTTTT. It is translated as CASSLGQGWTGELFF.

This clone was seen many times. J is TRBJ2-7 and V is TRBV30; TRBD2 matches at 10 bases. This CDR3 is 13 amino acids long. V dropped 4 bases and J dropped 7; count of bases not matched to a gene: 7. CDR1 GTSNPN and CDR2 SVGIG come from the germline V gene (reference sequence). The CDR3 bases are TGTGCCTGGACTAGCGGGAGCGGGGATGAGCAGTACTTC. Its protein is CAWTSGSGDEQYF.

CDR3 sequence (DNA): TGTGCCAGCAGCTGGGGGGGACAAGAGACCCAGTACTTC. The encoded protein is CASSWGGQETQYF. This sequence joins TRBV11-1 and TRBJ2-5; TRBD2 matches at 7 bases. The CDR3 contains 13 residues. CDR1 and CDR2 from the germline V gene are SGHAT and FQDESV (reference sequence). Trimming removed 4 bases from V and 2 bases from J; junction bases left unmatched: 1.

This CDR3 reads CASSDSSSGELFF. The DNA for the CDR3 is TGTGCCAGCAGTGACTCAAGCTCCGGGGAGCTGTTTTTT. This chain connects TRBV6-4 to TRBJ2-2, with D uncertain. V was pared by 0 bases and J by 6 bases, with 5 bases between. This CDR3 has 13 residues. From germline, CDR1 is MRHNA and CDR2 SNTAGT.

The CDR3 DNA follows: TGTGCCAGTAGTTGGGACAGACGGCAGCCCCAGCATTTT. It codes for CASSWDRRQPQHF. The chain is built from TRBV19 and TRBJ1-5; 7 bases agree with TRBD1. The CDR3 totals 13 residues. CDR1 and CDR2 from the germline V gene are LNHDA and SQIVND (reference sequence). V trimming: 5 bases; J trimming: 7 bases; junction bases outside the gene matches: 5.

This chain joins TRBV19 and TRBJ1-5; maybe TRBD1 (5 bases). The germline V gene has CDR1 LNHDA and CDR2 SQIVND (reference sequence). Trimming took 6 bases from V and 2 from J, leaving 8 bases between them. This CDR3 spans 13 amino acids. CDR3 sequence: CASRSQGNQPQHF. CDR3 nucleotides: TGTGCCAGTAGGTCACAGGGCAATCAGCCCCAGCATTTT.

The chain couples TRBV7-9 to TRBJ2-5, with D unresolved. There are 13 residues in the CDR3. Trimming took off 1 base at V and 7 bases at J, with 10 bases between the two ends. CDR1 is SEHNR, CDR2 FQNEAQ, per germline (reference sequence). The CDR3 region is CASSLGETGTQYF. In DNA form, the CDR3 reads TGTGCCAGCAGCTTAGGTGAAACGGGGACCCAGTACTTC. Full variable domain (missing parts from reference TRBV7-9 and TRBJ2-5): DTGVSQNPRHKITKRGQNVTFRCDPISEHNRLYWYRQTLGQGPEFLTYFQNEAQLEKSRLLSDRFSAERPKGSFSTLEIQRTEQGDSAMYLCASSLGETGTQYFGPGTRLLVL.

This chain joins TRBV6-6 and TRBJ2-5; 16 bases align to TRBD2. The germline V gene has CDR1 MNHNY and CDR2 SVGAGI (reference sequence). The CDR3 has 16 amino acids. Losses at the gene ends were 6 bases for V and 5 bases for J; bases not matched to a gene: 6. Here the CDR3 reads CASRPGLAGGIETQYF. CDR3 in DNA: TGTGCCAGCAGACCGGGACTAGCGGGGGGGATTGAGACCCAGTACTTC.

As to this clone: Other nucleotide sequences in the sample specify the same CDR3. The V and J genes are TRBV9 and TRBJ1-3; possibly TRBD1 for D (6 bases). The CDR3 totals 15 residues. V was shortened by 0 bases and J by 4 bases, with 11 bases between the two germline ends. CDR1 is SGDLS, CDR2 YYNGEE, per germline. This chain's CDR3 is CASSVEGQTGNTIYF. The CDR3, as DNA: TGTGCCAGCAGCGTAGAGGGACAAACAGGAAACACCATATATTTT.

The chain combines TRBV7-9 with TRBJ1-1, with D maybe TRBD1 (5 bases). Per germline, CDR1 SEHNR and CDR2 FQNEAQ (reference sequence). The CDR3 sequence is 15 residues long. V lost 5 bases, J lost 0 bases, and 13 bases lay in between. The CDR3 region is CASSARGAVNTEAFF. Written as DNA, the CDR3 is TGTGCCAGCAGCGCAAGGGGTGCGGTGAACACTGAAGCTTTCTTT.

The chain is built from TRBV19 and TRBJ1-2; possible D gene TRBD1, 5 bases. V shed 5 bases and J shed 4 bases, with 8 bases lying between them. Germline-derived CDR1 and CDR2 are LNHDA and SQIVND (reference sequence). The CDR3 runs 12 residues. The CDR3 DNA reads TGTGCCAGTAGTGACAGAGCCTATGGCTACACCTTC. Encoded protein: CASSDRAYGYTF.

This clone was recorded once. V gene TRBV10-3 combines with J gene TRBJ1-4; 11 bases are a match to TRBD1. V shed 9 bases and J 8 bases; nucleotides not matched to a gene: 5. The CDR3 extends over 13 amino acids. Per germline, CDR1 ENHRY and CDR2 SYGVKD. The CDR3 protein is CAIAWDRGEKLFF. CDR3 nucleotides: TGTGCCATTGCGTGGGACAGGGGGGAAAAACTGTTTTTT.

This clone showed up just once. V is TRBV19 and J is TRBJ1-1, with 10 positions matching TRBD1. J was trimmed by 5 bases and V by 6 bases; bases with no gene match: 9. Per germline, CDR1 LNHDA and CDR2 SQIVND (reference sequence). The CDR3 covers 15 residues. The CDR3 DNA sequence: TGTGCCAGTAGGGTGGGGGACAGGGGCTGGACTGAAGCTTTCTTT. Encoded protein: CASRVGDRGWTEAFF.

This clone appeared a few times. The chain has TRBV7-3 and TRBJ2-6; TRBD1 matches 8 bases. CDR3 size: 17 residues. V shed 5 bases and J 0 bases; nucleotides not matched to a gene: 6. Germline CDR1 is SGHTA and CDR2 is FQGTGA. The CDR3 protein is CASSGGQASSGANVLTF. DNA for the CDR3: TGTGCCAGCAGCGGGGGACAGGCGAGCTCTGGGGCCAACGTCCTGACTTTC.

This clone was seen just once. The chain recombines TRBV5-1 with TRBJ2-7; 7 nucleotides line up with TRBD2. Germline V gene sequence: CDR1 SGHRS, CDR2 YFSETQ. The trim removed 0 bases at V and 3 bases at J, leaving 6 bases unmatched. The CDR3 length is 15 residues. The CDR3 is CASSLAAGENYEQYF. Written as DNA, the CDR3 is TGCGCCAGCAGCTTGGCGGCGGGAGAGAACTACGAGCAGTACTTC.

This chain joins TRBV12-3 or TRBV12-4 and TRBJ1-1; 7 nucleotides agree with TRBD1. The CDR3 spans 13 residues. J gave up 5 bases and V 6 bases, and 6 bases lay outside the gene matches. The CDR3 nucleotides are TGTGCCAGCAGGATAACAGGGGTTACTGAAGCTTTCTTT. This encodes CASRITGVTEAFF.

This clone was counted once. V usage is TRBV6-2 or TRBV6-3 and J usage is TRBJ1-5; 8 bases match TRBD1. Germline V CDR1 and CDR2: MNHEY, SVGEGT. The CDR3 is made up of 14 amino acids. With V trimmed by 2 bases and J by 5 bases, 2 bases remained unmatched. In DNA form, the CDR3 reads TGTGCCAGCAGTTACCTCAGGGGGCATCAGCCCCAGCATTTT. Amino acid sequence: CASSYLRGHQPQHF.

V gene TRBV7-9 combines with J gene TRBJ2-7, with D maybe TRBD1 (6 bases). The V and J ends lost 5 bases and 2 bases respectively, with 19 bases between them. The germline gives CDR1 SEHNR, CDR2 FQNEAQ (reference sequence). This CDR3 contains 16 residues. Here the CDR3 reads CASSHHTETGAYEQYF. For the CDR3, the DNA is TGTGCCAGCAGCCATCACACTGAGACAGGTGCCTACGAGCAGTACTTC. Combining the CDR3 with reference TRBV7-9 and TRBJ2-7 gives the whole variable domain DTGVSQNPRHKITKRGQNVTFRCDPISEHNRLYWYRQTLGQGPEFLTYFQNEAQLEKSRLLSDRFSAERPKGSFSTLEIQRTEQGDSAMYLCASSHHTETGAYEQYFGPGTRLTVT.

This clone was observed once. The chain employs TRBV2 and TRBJ1-2; unclear D gene. The CDR3 covers 10 residues. V lost 10 bases and J lost 5, with 8 bases in between. Per the germline V gene, CDR1 is SNHLY and CDR2 is FYNNEI. CDR3 amino acids: CAIDTYGYTF. The CDR3 DNA reads TGTGCCATTGACACGTATGGCTACACCTTC.